Listed here are 6 T cell receptor beta chains from one sample, sequenced in a study of T cell responses to AZD1222 COVID-19 vaccine. Clones were sequenced by immunoSEQ multiplex PCR, and TCRdb holds only the in-frame ones, with some missing. The data show more than 100,000 clones, almost 85% seen once. The sequencing used peripheral blood, collected 28 days after the second dose of the MenACWY control vaccine. Receptor source: an adult who received the MenACWY meningococcal vaccine as a control.

This chain joins TRBV18 and TRBJ1-2, with a tentative D call TRBD1 (6 bases). The CDR3 is 14 amino acids. Trimming pared 2 bases from V and 9 bases from J, leaving 16 bases between. The germline gives CDR1 KGHSH, CDR2 LQKENI. Here the CDR3 reads CASSPGTPGASYTF. The CDR3 DNA is TGTGCCAGCTCACCAGGAACGCCGGGGGCCAGCTACACCTTC.

The chain combines TRBV30 with TRBJ1-1, with 11 bases identical to TRBD1. The CDR3 covers 13 residues. The ends lost 4 bases at V and 7 bases at J; junction bases unmatched: 5. Germline CDR1 reads GTSNPN; CDR2 reads SVGIG (reference sequence). This chain's CDR3 is CAWTGQGAFEAFF. DNA of the CDR3: TGTGCCTGGACTGGACAGGGGGCATTTGAAGCTTTCTTT.

This rearrangement joins TRBV5-5 to TRBJ2-2, with D possibly matching TRBD2 (5 bases). The CDR3 totals 15 residues. The ends were cut back, 5 bases at V and 0 bases at J, with 11 bases in the middle. Germline values: CDR1 SGHKS, CDR2 YYEKEE (reference sequence). The DNA for the CDR3 is TGTGCCAGCAGTCGAGGGTTCGCGAACACCGGGGAGCTGTTTTTT. The encoded protein is CASSRGFANTGELFF.

The rearrangement uses TRBV2 and TRBJ2-1; D call uncertain. CDR1 SNHLY and CDR2 FYNNEI come from the germline V gene. The CDR3 totals 11 residues. V gave up 7 bases and J gave up 8 bases, with 9 bases separating them. The CDR3 nucleotides are TGTGCCAGCACGTATGAGTATGAGCAGTTCTTC. This gives the protein CASTYEYEQFF.

V usage is TRBV18 and J usage is TRBJ1-2, with D possibly TRBD1 on 5 matching bases. CDR1 and CDR2 from the germline V gene are KGHSH and LQKENI. The CDR3 is 16 amino acids. The V gene lost 3 bases and the J gene lost 6 bases, with 20 bases spanning the gap. This CDR3 is CASSPLPGPQVDGYTF. The CDR3 DNA sequence: TGTGCCAGCTCACCCCTACCGGGACCCCAGGTGGATGGCTACACCTTC.

J is TRBJ2-1 and V is TRBV7-9, with a tentative D call TRBD2 (5 bases). Germline V gives CDR1 SEHNR, CDR2 FQNEAQ (reference sequence). This CDR3 is built from 14 residues. Between the trimmed V and J ends, which lost 5 bases and 4 bases, there was a span of 12 bases. CDR3 coding DNA: TGTGCCAGCAGCCACTACCGGGGTTACAATGAGCAGTTCTTC. It yields the protein CASSHYRGYNEQFF.